This T cell receptor beta chain was obtained from a study of blood T cell repertoires in COVID-19. Whole-study context: Acute and convalescent COVID-19 specimens originated in the United States, Italy and Spain. PBMCs, B-cell-depleted T cells, or T cells provided the cDNA or gDNA that made up the material.

CDR1 is MNHEY, CDR2 SVGAGI, per germline. The CDR3 covers 15 residues. V lost 8 bases to trimming and J lost 5 bases; unmatched junction nucleotides: 10. TCRdb's table, derived via immunoSEQ multiplex PCR, lists solely in-frame clones and lacks some. The repertoire includes 35,000 to 40,000 clones, around 91% of them detected once, and less than 30% sits in the top ten. Sample: peripheral blood. The chain combines TRBV6-5 with TRBJ2-1; 9 bases map to TRBD2. This receptor was obtained from a man between 60 and 75 years old with active or convalescent COVID-19. CDR3 DNA sequence: TGTGCCAGCTGTCCAGGTTCTAGCGGGAACAATGAGCAGTTCTTC. This sequence encodes CASCPGSSGNNEQFF.